One and the same sample provided the 18 T cell receptor beta chains below, sequenced in a study of blood T cell repertoires in COVID-19. The table came from immunoSEQ multiplex PCR; TCRdb's copy has only in-frame clones and leaves some out. The sample has around 25,000 clones, roughly nine tenths seen once. The sequenced sample was peripheral blood. Every receptor here comes from a man between 65 and 85 years old with acute or convalescent COVID-19.

The chain combines TRBV3-1 (or the pseudogene TRBV3-2) with TRBJ2-3, with TRBD2 identical over 8 bases. V shed 6 bases, J shed 2 bases, and the junction held 7 bases outside the gene matches. CDR3 size: 15 residues. Germline loops: CDR1 LGHDT, CDR2 YNNKEL (reference sequence). CDR3 DNA sequence: TGTGCCAGCAGACTCAGCGGGGGCCCCACAGATACGCAGTATTTT. It codes for CASRLSGGPTDTQYF.

Judged by abundance, this clone is medium-sized. The rearrangement links TRBV7-2 to TRBJ2-2; the match to TRBD2 covers 11 bases. V dropped 3 bases and J dropped 5; count of bases not matched to a gene: 2. This CDR3 has 15 amino acids. Germline V gene lookup returns CDR1 SGHTA and CDR2 FQGNSA. The CDR3 nucleotides are TGTGCCAGCAGCTTCACTAGCGGGGGAACCGGGGAGCTGTTTTTT. This translates into CASSFTSGGTGELFF. Based on the CDR3 plus reference TRBV7-2 and TRBJ2-2, the full variable domain is GAGVSQSPSNKVTEKGKDVELRCDPISGHTALYWYRQSLGQGLEFLIYFQGNSAPDKSGLPSDRFSAERTGGSVSTLTIQRTQQEDSAVYLCASSFTSGGTGELFFGEGSRLTVL.

The V gene is TRBV19, the J gene TRBJ1-2; TRBD1 matches 10 bases. From germline, CDR1 is LNHDA and CDR2 SQIVND (reference sequence). This CDR3 has 16 residues. The junction had 9 bases not matched to a gene; V was cut back by 1 base and J by 7 bases. The CDR3 loop is CASSIVRDRGAGGYTF. CDR3 coding DNA: TGTGCCAGTAGTATAGTCCGGGACAGGGGAGCAGGTGGCTACACCTTC.

The chain employs TRBV7-8 and TRBJ1-5; 8 bases align to TRBD1. This CDR3 contains 20 residues. The germline V gene encodes CDR1 SGHVS and CDR2 FQNEAQ. V was clipped by 5 bases and J by 0 bases; unmatched bases: 18. The chain's CDR3 is CASSPRSTGVNLDSNQPQHF. DNA of the CDR3: TGTGCCAGCAGCCCCAGATCGACAGGGGTCAACTTAGATAGCAATCAGCCCCAGCATTTT.

This clone was recorded once. The chain carries TRBV19 and TRBJ1-1, with 10 bases identical to TRBD1. Germline CDR1 and CDR2: LNHDA and SQIVND (reference sequence). This CDR3 has 14 residues. V lost 5 bases to trimming and J lost 5 bases; unmatched junction nucleotides: 5. CDR3 in DNA: TGTGCCAGTAGTCGGGACAGGGGAGGGACTGAAGCTTTCTTT. This gives the protein CASSRDRGGTEAFF.

The V and J genes are TRBV7-2 and TRBJ2-6; TRBD1 is a possible D gene (6 bases). The V gene lost 5 bases and the J gene lost 0 bases, with 8 bases spanning the gap. This CDR3 contains 15 residues. Looked up from germline, CDR1 is SGHTA and CDR2 is FQGNSA. CDR3 in amino acids: CASSDRTSGANVLTF. The CDR3 DNA reads TGTGCCAGCAGCGACAGGACCTCTGGGGCCAACGTCCTGACTTTC.

This chain links TRBV6-6 with TRBJ1-2, with 7 bases lining up with TRBD1. Germline CDR1 and CDR2: MNHNY and SVGAGI (reference sequence). After removal of 2 bases from V and 4 bases from J, the junction contained 10 bases not matched to a gene. This CDR3 contains 16 residues. Written as DNA, the CDR3 is TGTGCCAGCAGTTACCAGGGGGGCCGGGGTGGCTATGGCTACACCTTC. Translating gives CASSYQGGRGGYGYTF.

The CDR3, as DNA: TGTGCCAGCAGCGCAGGACTAGCGGTAGATACGCAGTATTTT. It yields the protein CASSAGLAVDTQYF. This chain links TRBV9 with TRBJ2-3, with 10 nucleotides matching TRBD2. Germline CDR1 and CDR2: SGDLS and YYNGEE. V shed 3 bases, J shed 5 bases, and the junction held 3 bases outside the gene matches. This CDR3 has 14 residues.

The CDR3 nucleotides read TGTGCCAGCAGTGAAACAACCTCTGGAAACACCATATATTTT. Translating gives CASSETTSGNTIYF. The chain employs TRBV2 and TRBJ1-3; D not certain. The CDR3 loop spans 14 amino acids. CDR1 and CDR2 from the germline V gene are SNHLY and FYNNEI. V was pared by 2 bases and J by 0 bases, with 5 bases between.

The V gene is TRBV18, the J gene TRBJ2-3; possibly TRBD1 for D (6 bases). CDR3 length: 15 amino acids. Germline-derived CDR1 and CDR2 are KGHSH and LQKENI. The ends were cut back, 3 bases at V and 4 bases at J, with 14 bases in the middle. The CDR3 nucleotides are TGTGCCAGCTCACCGGGGCAGGGGTCCGCAGATACGCAGTATTTT. Translating gives CASSPGQGSADTQYF.

The rearrangement uses TRBV5-5 and TRBJ2-5; weak D call: TRBD1 (6 bases). Trimming took 4 bases from V and 0 from J, leaving 10 bases between them. Germline loops: CDR1 SGHKS, CDR2 YYEKEE (reference sequence). The length of the CDR3 is 14 residues. The CDR3 is CASSDQGYQETQYF. DNA for the CDR3: TGTGCCAGCAGCGACCAGGGGTACCAAGAGACCCAGTACTTC.

This clone was detected only once. The chain combines TRBV7-6 with TRBJ2-1; 10 nucleotides align to TRBD2. The CDR3 has 16 residues. The V segment lost 2 bases and the J segment 2 bases; nucleotides outside the gene matches: 3. Germline V gives CDR1 SGHVS, CDR2 FNYEAQ. Here the CDR3 reads CASSLKTSGAYNEQFF. CDR3 nucleotide sequence: TGTGCCAGCAGCTTAAAAACTAGCGGGGCCTACAATGAGCAGTTCTTC.

This sequence joins TRBV7-9 and TRBJ1-2, with D uncertain. CDR1 is SEHNR, CDR2 FQNEAQ, per germline (reference sequence). This CDR3 comprises 14 residues. V lost 0 bases to trimming and J lost 2 bases, with 7 bases between them. In DNA, the CDR3 is TGTGCCAGCAGCTTAGCGCGGCAGAACTATGGCTACACCTTC. Its translation is CASSLARQNYGYTF. The whole variable domain, remainder taken from reference TRBV7-9 and TRBJ1-2, is DTGVSQNPRHKITKRGQNVTFRCDPISEHNRLYWYRQTLGQGPEFLTYFQNEAQLEKSRLLSDRFSAERPKGSFSTLEIQRTEQGDSAMYLCASSLARQNYGYTFGSGTRLTVV.

V is TRBV25-1 and J is TRBJ1-1; D is ambiguous. There are 13 residues in the CDR3. Germline V lookup: CDR1 MGHDK, CDR2 SYGVNS. V dropped 2 bases and J dropped 6 bases, with 10 bases sitting between them. CDR3 DNA sequence: TGTGCCAGCAGTGAACGGAGATACGCTGAAGCTTTCTTT. Residues: CASSERRYAEAFF.

This sequence joins TRBV19 and TRBJ2-3; 8 positions match TRBD1. V was clipped by 5 bases and J by 1 base; unmatched bases: 5. This CDR3 has 15 residues. Germline loops: CDR1 LNHDA, CDR2 SQIVND (reference sequence). The CDR3 sequence is CASSQTGAGTDTQYF. DNA for the CDR3: TGTGCCAGTAGTCAGACAGGGGCCGGCACAGATACGCAGTATTTT.

The CDR3 nucleotides are TGCGCCAGCAGCTTGGTAGGAGTGCGGCAGTCCGTCCCTGAGACCCAGTACTTC. This translates into CASSLVGVRQSVPETQYF. The chain carries TRBV5-1 and TRBJ2-5; no clear D gene. V shed 0 bases and J shed 5 bases, with 23 bases lying between them. The V gene's germline CDR1 is SGHRS and CDR2 YFSETQ. This CDR3 is built from 18 residues.

The chain uses TRBV6-6 and TRBJ2-7; 8 bases are a match to TRBD1. With V trimmed by 2 bases and J by 2 bases, 5 bases remained unmatched. The CDR3 is 15 amino acids. Germline CDR1 and CDR2: MNHNY and SVGAGI (reference sequence). The CDR3 here is CASSYGQGATYEQYF. Here the CDR3 DNA reads TGTGCCAGCAGTTACGGTCAGGGGGCTACCTACGAGCAGTACTTC.

The V call is TRBV7-9, the J call TRBJ1-6, with 7 bases aligning to TRBD1. Germline-derived CDR1 and CDR2 are SEHNR and FQNEAQ (reference sequence). The CDR3 runs 18 residues. The V segment lost 7 bases and the J segment 0 bases; nucleotides outside the gene matches: 12. This CDR3 is CASTSVAGGNSYNSPLHF. The CDR3 region has the DNA TGTGCCAGCACTTCGGTGGCAGGGGGAAACTCCTATAATTCACCCCTCCACTTT. The full variable domain, in which reference TRBV7-9 and TRBJ1-6 provide the parts outside the CDR3, is DTGVSQNPRHKITKRGQNVTFRCDPISEHNRLYWYRQTLGQGPEFLTYFQNEAQLEKSRLLSDRFSAERPKGSFSTLEIQRTEQGDSAMYLCASTSVAGGNSYNSPLHFGNGTRLTVT.